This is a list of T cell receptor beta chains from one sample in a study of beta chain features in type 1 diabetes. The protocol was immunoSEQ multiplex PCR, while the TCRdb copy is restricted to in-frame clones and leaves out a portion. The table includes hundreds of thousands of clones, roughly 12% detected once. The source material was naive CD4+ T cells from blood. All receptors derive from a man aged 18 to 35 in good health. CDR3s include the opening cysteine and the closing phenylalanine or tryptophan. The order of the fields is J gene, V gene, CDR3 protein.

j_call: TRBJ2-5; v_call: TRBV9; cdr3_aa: CASSVGAGGPRGETQYF
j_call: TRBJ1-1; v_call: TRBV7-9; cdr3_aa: CASSTQGSEAFF
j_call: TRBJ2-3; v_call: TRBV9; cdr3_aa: CASSVGQGGTDTQYF
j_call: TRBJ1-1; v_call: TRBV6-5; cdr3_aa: CASSYSGKAEAFF
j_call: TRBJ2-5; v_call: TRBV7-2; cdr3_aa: CASSFGGLASRWETQYF
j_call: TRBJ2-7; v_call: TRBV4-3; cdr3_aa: CASSPLGAEPYEQYF
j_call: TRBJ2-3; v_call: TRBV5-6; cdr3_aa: CASSLEAMYDTQYF
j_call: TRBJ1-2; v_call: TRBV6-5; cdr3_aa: CASSPQREYGYTF
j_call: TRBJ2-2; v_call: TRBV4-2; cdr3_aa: CASSQDWGNGGVETGELFF
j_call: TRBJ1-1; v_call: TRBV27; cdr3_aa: CASSSNPGTGGASVTEAFF
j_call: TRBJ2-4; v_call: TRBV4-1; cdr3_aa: CASSQRDRENIQYF
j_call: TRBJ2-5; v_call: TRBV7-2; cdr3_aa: CASSYRLAGGPGQETQYF
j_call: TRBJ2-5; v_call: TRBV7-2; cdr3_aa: CASSLGVLAGEETQYF
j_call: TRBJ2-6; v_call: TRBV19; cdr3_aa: CAAGGANVLTF
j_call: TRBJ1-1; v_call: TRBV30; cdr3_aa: CAWIGGANTEAFF
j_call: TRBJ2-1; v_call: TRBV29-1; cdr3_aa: CSARTGRDEQFF
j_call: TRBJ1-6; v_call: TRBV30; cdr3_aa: CAWRDAGTGDNSPLHF
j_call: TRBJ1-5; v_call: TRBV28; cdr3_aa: CASTRGTGDQPQHF
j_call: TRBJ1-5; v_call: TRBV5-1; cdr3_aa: CASSLGQDHQPQHF
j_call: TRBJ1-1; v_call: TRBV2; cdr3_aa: CASSDGAVLLNTEAFF
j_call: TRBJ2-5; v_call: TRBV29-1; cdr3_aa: CSVDRAETQYF
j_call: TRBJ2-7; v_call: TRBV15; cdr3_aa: CATSRDRGTYEQYF
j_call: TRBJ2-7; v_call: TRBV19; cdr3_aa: CASSAGTSSYEQYF
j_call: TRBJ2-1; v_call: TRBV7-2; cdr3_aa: CASSNIGGGEQFF
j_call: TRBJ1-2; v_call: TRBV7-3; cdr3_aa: CASSLSVREGGYTF
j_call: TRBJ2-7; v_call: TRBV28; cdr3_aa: CASSPLPGGIYEQYF
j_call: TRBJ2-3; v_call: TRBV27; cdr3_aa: CASSSQGLGGTQYF
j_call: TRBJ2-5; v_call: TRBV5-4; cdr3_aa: CASSQRSGGQETQYF
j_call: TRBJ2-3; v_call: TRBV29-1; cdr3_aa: CSVEGGTDTQYF
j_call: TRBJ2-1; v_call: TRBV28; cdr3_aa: CASKTSYSYNEQFF
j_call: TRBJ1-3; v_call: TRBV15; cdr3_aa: CATSRDLQENTIYF
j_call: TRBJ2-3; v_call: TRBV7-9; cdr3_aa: CASSPVDRGTDTQYF
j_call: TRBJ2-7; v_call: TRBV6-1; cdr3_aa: CASIPGHAQQYF
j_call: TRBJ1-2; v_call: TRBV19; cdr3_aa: CASSNRAGGYTF
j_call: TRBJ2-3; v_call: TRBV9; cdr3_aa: CASSEGGVGHTQYF
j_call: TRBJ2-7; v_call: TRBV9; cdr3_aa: CASSVGGGQPYEQYF
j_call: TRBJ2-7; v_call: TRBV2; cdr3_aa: CASSEQNYEQYF
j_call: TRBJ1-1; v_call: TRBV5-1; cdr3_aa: CASSFSGSGEAFF
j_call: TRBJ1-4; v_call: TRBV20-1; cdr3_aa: CSARGEEKLFF
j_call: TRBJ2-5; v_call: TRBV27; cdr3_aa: CASSLFGETQYF
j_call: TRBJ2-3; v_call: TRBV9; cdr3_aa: CASSPGLAGSTDTQYF
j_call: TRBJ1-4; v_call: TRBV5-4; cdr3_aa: CASSIGQGRNEKLFF
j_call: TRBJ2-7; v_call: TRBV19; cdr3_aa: CASSTGGRGRSYEQYF
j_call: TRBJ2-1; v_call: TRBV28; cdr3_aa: CASSSDINEQFF
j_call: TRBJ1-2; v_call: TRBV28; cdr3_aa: CATEGAYGYTF
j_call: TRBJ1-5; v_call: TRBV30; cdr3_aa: CAWSVAAGNQPQHF
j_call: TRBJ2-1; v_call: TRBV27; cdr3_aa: CASSFSGTGGYNEQFF
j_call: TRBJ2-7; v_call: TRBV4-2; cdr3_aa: CASSHPARGSHEQYF
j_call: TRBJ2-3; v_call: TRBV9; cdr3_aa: CASSMAGRTFTDTQYF